What follows describes a single T cell receptor beta chain. The table came from immunoSEQ multiplex PCR; TCRdb's copy has only in-frame clones and leaves some out. The sample holds about 100,000 clones; less than 90% are singletons and the top ten take 15% to 20%. The source of the sample is a study of control samples from healthy donors and cancer patients. This CDR3 has 16 amino acids. Germline V gives CDR1 LNHDA, CDR2 SQIVND (reference sequence). V lost 9 bases and J 5 bases, leaving 26 bases between the germline ends. The rearrangement uses TRBV19 and TRBJ2-7, with D perhaps TRBD1 (7 bases). The source is a woman aged 50 to 60 in good health. The sample comprised blood. CDR3 in DNA: TGTGCCAGCTCTAAGTCCGGGACAGCGGGTCCCCACGAGCAGTACTTC. It yields the protein CASSKSGTAGPHEQYF.